The 32 T cell receptor beta chains given below trace back to one sample, sequenced in a study of cytotoxic CD8 clonotypes in ibrutinib-treated CLL. Assay: immunoSEQ multiplex PCR; the TCRdb copy retains only in-frame clones and omits some. The data hold fewer than 300,000 clones, with approximately 79% observed a single time. The sequencing here drew on PBMCs, taken at disease progression, from a patient treated with ibrutinib. The receptors come from a human donor with chronic lymphocytic leukemia.

This clone was found a few times. V usage is TRBV10-1 and J usage is TRBJ2-7; weak D call: TRBD2 (5 bases). The CDR3 runs to 13 residues. V lost 4 bases and J lost 4, with 11 bases in between. Germline V gene sequence: CDR1 WNHNN, CDR2 SYGVQD (reference sequence). The CDR3 protein is CASSGSSRYEQYF. The CDR3, as DNA: TGCGCCAGCAGTGGATCTAGCAGATACGAGCAGTACTTC.

The chain has TRBV5-1 and TRBJ1-3; D might be TRBD1 (6 bases). The CDR3 extends over 16 amino acids. Germline CDR1 SGHRS, CDR2 YFSETQ. Trimming pared 1 base from V and 0 bases from J, leaving 11 bases between. The CDR3 loop reads CASSLFGGGSGNTIYF. The CDR3 DNA reads TGCGCCAGCAGCTTGTTTGGGGGCGGCTCTGGAAACACCATATATTTT.

V usage is TRBV2 and J usage is TRBJ2-5; 7 bases line up with TRBD1. The CDR3 loop spans 15 amino acids. CDR1 and CDR2 from the germline V gene are SNHLY and FYNNEI. The trim removed 6 bases at V and 5 bases at J, leaving 12 bases unmatched. The CDR3 sequence: CASRHATGSLETQYF. The CDR3 DNA reads TGTGCCAGCAGGCACGCGACAGGGAGTCTTGAGACCCAGTACTTC.

The V and J genes are TRBV9 and TRBJ2-3; 12 bases align to TRBD2. From germline, CDR1 is SGDLS and CDR2 YYNGEE. The CDR3 runs to 20 residues. J was trimmed by 2 bases and V by 3 bases; bases with no gene match: 16. The CDR3 reads CASSARRGLAGRPLTDTQYF. The DNA for the CDR3 is TGTGCCAGCAGCGCGAGGCGGGGACTAGCGGGCAGACCCCTCACAGATACGCAGTATTTT.

This clone has ten or more counts. The chain recombines TRBV7-2 with TRBJ2-2; maybe TRBD1 (5 bases). The CDR3 spans 14 residues. Germline assignment: CDR1 SGHTA and CDR2 FQGNSA. V was shortened by 4 bases and J by 4 bases, with 10 bases between the two germline ends. CDR3 sequence: CASSSGQRTGELFF. The CDR3 nucleotides read TGTGCCAGCAGCTCAGGACAACGCACCGGGGAGCTGTTTTTT.

The chain combines TRBV7-2 with TRBJ2-1; D perhaps matches TRBD1 (6 bases). Per germline, CDR1 SGHTA and CDR2 FQGNSA. V was clipped by 6 bases and J by 9 bases, with 15 bases between them. The CDR3 consists of 13 residues. CDR3 protein: CASRYLQGGEQFF. CDR3 nucleotide sequence: TGTGCCAGCAGATATTTACAGGGTGGTGAGCAGTTCTTC.

The rearrangement uses TRBV5-1 and TRBJ2-5, with 7 bases lining up with TRBD2. This CDR3 is built from 16 residues. Germline-derived CDR1 and CDR2 are SGHRS and YFSETQ. Germline trimming cut 1 base from V and 1 base from J; bases unmatched to any gene: 7. The CDR3 DNA follows: TGCGCCAGCAGCTTGAACACCGGGACTACCCAAGAGACCCAGTACTTC. This gives the protein CASSLNTGTTQETQYF.

V gene TRBV5-1 combines with J gene TRBJ2-3; possible D gene TRBD1, 6 bases. This CDR3 has 16 residues. The germline V gene has CDR1 SGHRS and CDR2 YFSETQ. Deletions cut 0 bases from V and 2 bases from J, with 13 bases between. The CDR3 bases are TGCGCCAGCAGCTTGGGTGGACAGACCTACACAGATACGCAGTATTTT. Protein: CASSLGGQTYTDTQYF.

The CDR3 bases are TGTGCCAGCAGTCACGTGGAGTGGGCTGAAGCTTTCTTT. Translation gives CASSHVEWAEAFF. The chain carries TRBV6-5 and TRBJ1-1; no reliable D call. In germline, CDR1 is MNHEY, CDR2 SVGAGI. This CDR3 region has 13 residues. V gave up 5 bases and J gave up 6 bases, with 13 bases separating them.

J is TRBJ1-3 and V is TRBV4-3, with D perhaps matching TRBD1 (5 bases). This CDR3 comprises 16 residues. CDR1 and CDR2 from the germline V gene are LGHNA and YSLEER. The V and J ends lost 1 base and 3 bases respectively, with 13 bases between them. CDR3 sequence reads: CASSQGTSLGGNTIYF. CDR3 DNA: TGCGCCAGCAGCCAAGGGACATCTTTAGGTGGAAACACCATATATTTT.

This chain uses TRBV7-6 with TRBJ2-7, with D perhaps being TRBD1 or TRBD2 (5 bases each). Looked up from germline, CDR1 is SGHVS and CDR2 is FNYEAQ. This CDR3 is built from 15 residues. With 5 bases removed from V and 3 bases from J, the gap between germline ends came to 17 bases. CDR3 region: CASSVQPGAFYEQYF. DNA of the CDR3: TGTGCCAGCAGCGTACAGCCCGGGGCCTTCTACGAGCAGTACTTC.

This clone was counted only a few times. V and J are TRBV2 and TRBJ2-7; 7 nucleotides match TRBD2. The V segment lost 6 bases and the J segment 2 bases; nucleotides outside the gene matches: 10. The CDR3 is 15 amino acids. The V gene's germline CDR1 is SNHLY and CDR2 FYNNEI. CDR3 bases: TGTGCCAGCAGGGGGAGCACTAGCGCCACCTACGAGCAGTACTTC. This gives the protein CASRGSTSATYEQYF.

Notes on this clone: This may be a read error: a much more frequent sequence differs by one nucleotide. This chain uses TRBV7-6 with TRBJ2-2; the match to TRBD1 covers 8 bases. This CDR3 region has 13 residues. The V segment lost 8 bases and the J segment 2 bases; nucleotides outside the gene matches: 1. Per germline, CDR1 SGHVS and CDR2 FNYEAQ. The CDR3 sequence is CASGQGNTGELFF. In nucleotides, the CDR3 is TGTGCCAGCGGACAGGGTAACACCGGGGAGCTGTTTTTT.

The chain has TRBV15 and TRBJ1-5, with TRBD1 as a possible D gene (6 bases). The V gene's germline CDR1 is LNHNV and CDR2 YYDKDF (reference sequence). The CDR3 sequence is 17 residues long. Trimming cost V 2 bases and J 0 bases, with 14 bases left between them. The chain's CDR3 is CATSRTRTVYSNQPQHF. The CDR3 nucleotides are TGTGCCACCAGCAGAACCCGGACAGTTTATAGCAATCAGCCCCAGCATTTT.

The genes are TRBV9 and TRBJ2-3; D remains ambiguous. V was clipped by 1 base and J by 5 bases, with 5 bases between them. Germline V gene lookup returns CDR1 SGDLS and CDR2 YYNGEE. This CDR3 region has 12 residues. CDR3 coding DNA: TGTGCCAGCAGCGTAAACAGAGATACGCAGTATTTT. Translated: CASSVNRDTQYF.

V gene TRBV9 combines with J gene TRBJ2-2, with D maybe TRBD2 (5 bases). The CDR3 spans 16 residues. CDR1 is SGDLS and CDR2 is YYNGEE in the germline V gene. V lost 3 bases and J 2 bases, leaving 14 bases between the germline ends. The CDR3 sequence is CASSALGLSNTGELFF. In DNA, the CDR3 is TGTGCCAGCAGCGCCCTTGGACTCTCTAACACCGGGGAGCTGTTTTTT.

This CDR3 is CASMGGANYGYTF. The DNA for the CDR3 is TGTGCCAGCATGGGGGGTGCTAACTATGGCTACACCTTC. The chain combines TRBV2 with TRBJ1-2, with a possible D match to TRBD1 (5 bases). Trimming shortened V by 7 bases and J by 0 bases, and 9 bases separated the two germline ends. CDR1 and CDR2 from the germline V gene are SNHLY and FYNNEI. CDR3 length: 13 residues.

V gene TRBV5-1 combines with J gene TRBJ1-3; D gene unclear. Germline CDR1 SGHRS, CDR2 YFSETQ. V was cut by 4 bases and J by 0 bases, with 14 bases left in between. The length of the CDR3 is 16 residues. CDR3 DNA: TGCGCCAGCAGCCCCACTGTCAGAAGCTCTGGAAACACCATATATTTT. It encodes CASSPTVRSSGNTIYF.

V gene TRBV29-1 combines with J gene TRBJ2-4, with TRBD2 as a possible D gene (6 bases). Germline values: CDR1 SQVTM, CDR2 ANQGSEA. The CDR3 runs to 16 residues. Trimming removed 0 bases from V and 2 bases from J, with 14 bases in between. The CDR3 loop is CSVEEWRGPSKNIQYF. The CDR3 DNA reads TGCAGCGTTGAAGAGTGGAGGGGACCCTCCAAAAACATTCAGTACTTC.

The V and J genes are TRBV4-1 and TRBJ2-7; no definite D call. The germline V and J ends were trimmed by 1 base and 2 bases, with 12 bases remaining between them. The CDR3 loop spans 15 amino acids. Germline CDR1 is MGHRA and CDR2 is YSYEKL. The CDR3 sequence is CASSQAPTHTYEQYF. The CDR3 DNA reads as TGCGCCAGCAGCCAAGCACCCACACATACCTACGAGCAGTACTTC.

V is TRBV15 and J is TRBJ2-7; possible D gene TRBD2, 5 bases. V lost 0 bases and J lost 2, with 8 bases in between. Germline V gene data show CDR1 as LNHNV and CDR2 as YYDKDF (reference sequence). The CDR3 is 14 residues long. The chain's CDR3 is CATSREQRPYEQYF. DNA of the CDR3: TGTGCCACCAGCAGAGAACAGCGGCCCTACGAGCAGTACTTC.

The V call is TRBV6-5, the J call TRBJ2-7; 7 bases are shared with TRBD1. J gave up 12 bases and V 0 bases, and 11 bases lay outside the gene matches. This CDR3 contains 14 residues. The V gene's germline CDR1 is MNHEY and CDR2 SVGAGI. Here the CDR3 reads CASSYSDLGQAVYF. The CDR3 bases are TGTGCCAGCAGTTACTCTGACCTCGGACAGGCTGTGTACTTC.

The chain recombines TRBV7-2 with TRBJ2-5, with 7 bases aligning to TRBD1. The CDR3 spans 16 residues. Germline CDR1 reads SGHTA; CDR2 reads FQGNSA. With 5 bases clipped from V and 5 bases from J, the junction kept 14 bases outside the gene matches. For the CDR3, the DNA is TGTGCCAGCAGCCTAGGGGGCGCGATTAGCCCCGAGACCCAGTACTTC. Protein sequence: CASSLGGAISPETQYF.

This clone showed up just a few times. The CDR3 is CASSLGQGIHQPQHF. CDR3 DNA: TGTGCCAGCAGTTTAGGCCAGGGGATTCATCAGCCCCAGCATTTT. V and J are TRBV27 and TRBJ1-5; D perhaps matches TRBD1 (6 bases). This CDR3 comprises 15 residues. CDR1 and CDR2 from the germline V gene are MNHEY and SMNVEV (reference sequence). Trimming removed 2 bases from V and 5 bases from J, with 13 bases in between.

This rearrangement joins TRBV7-9 to TRBJ2-1, with 11 bases fitting TRBD2. This CDR3 has 18 residues. V was pared by 4 bases and J by 0 bases, with 8 bases of the junction left unmatched. Germline V lookup: CDR1 SEHNR, CDR2 FQNEAQ (reference sequence). The CDR3 DNA follows: TGTGCCAGCAGCTCCCGGGGACTAGCGGAGCCCTCCTACAATGAGCAGTTCTTC. This translates into CASSSRGLAEPSYNEQFF.

The CDR3, as DNA: TGTGCCAGCAGCACAGGCTTCAGGGGCAATGAAAAACTGTTTTTT. This gives the protein CASSTGFRGNEKLFF. V and J are TRBV7-9 and TRBJ1-4; a weak D match, TRBD1 (6 bases). Germline CDR1 is SEHNR and CDR2 is FQNEAQ (reference sequence). V lost 5 bases, J lost 5 bases, and 15 bases lay in between. CDR3 size: 15 residues.

This chain connects TRBV11-3 to TRBJ2-6, with D unresolved. The V end lost 5 bases, the J end lost 0 bases, and 11 bases lay between the germline ends. The CDR3 spans 16 residues. Per germline, CDR1 SGHNT and CDR2 YENEEA. The CDR3 sequence is CASSPTGGSGANVLTF. CDR3 nucleotide sequence: TGTGCCAGCAGCCCAACGGGCGGCTCTGGGGCCAACGTCCTGACTTTC.

The CDR3 DNA is TGCGCCAGCAGCCCCTCGGGCCTGGACTATGGCTACACCTTC. Protein product: CASSPSGLDYGYTF. This rearrangement joins TRBV4-1 to TRBJ1-2; unclear D gene. V lost 4 bases, J lost 3 bases, and 12 bases lay in between. Germline loops: CDR1 MGHRA, CDR2 YSYEKL. The CDR3 loop spans 14 amino acids.

J is TRBJ2-5 and V is TRBV5-1; D is possibly TRBD2 (6 bases). Trimming left V 0 bases short and J 5 bases short, with 17 bases between. CDR1 is SGHRS and CDR2 is YFSETQ in the germline V gene. CDR3 size: 16 residues. The CDR3 here is CASSLGTIGGGETQYF. In DNA form, the CDR3 reads TGCGCCAGCAGCTTGGGGACCATCGGGGGTGGGGAGACCCAGTACTTC.

V usage is TRBV5-1 and J usage is TRBJ2-7; 12 bases are a match to TRBD1. Germline trimming cut 2 bases from V and 6 bases from J; bases unmatched to any gene: 3. There are 14 residues in the CDR3. Germline V gene data show CDR1 as SGHRS and CDR2 as YFSETQ. The CDR3 here is CASSFGTGGTEQYF. The CDR3 DNA sequence: TGCGCCAGCAGCTTCGGGACAGGGGGCACCGAGCAGTACTTC.

The chain couples TRBV7-6 to TRBJ1-1; D may be TRBD1 (6 bases). The CDR3 runs to 16 residues. Germline loops: CDR1 SGHVS, CDR2 FNYEAQ. The germline V and J ends were trimmed by 1 base and 4 bases, with 16 bases remaining between them. This chain's CDR3 is CASSLVSGGGGTEAFF. CDR3 DNA sequence: TGTGCCAGCAGCTTAGTCTCGGGGGGCGGTGGCACTGAAGCTTTCTTT.

This rearrangement joins TRBV7-3 to TRBJ2-7; D gene ambiguous. Germline CDR1 SGHTA, CDR2 FQGTGA. CDR3 length: 16 amino acids. The V end was cut by 5 bases, the J end by 5 bases, with 22 bases between. The CDR3 loop reads CASSRLLWASRHEQYF. The CDR3 coding sequence is TGTGCCAGCAGCCGTCTATTATGGGCATCTCGGCACGAGCAGTACTTC.